This T cell receptor beta chain is drawn from a study of T-cell reconstitution after alpha-beta-depleted transplantation in children. Trimming removed 6 bases from V and 3 bases from J; junction bases left unmatched: 4. Germline V gene data show CDR1 as DFQATT and CDR2 as SNEGSKA (reference sequence). This CDR3 comprises 13 residues. A TCRbeta library incorporating unique molecular identifiers was prepared. TCRdb analysed the PCR reads with MiXCR anew, one entry per CDR3 protein. The sample records roughly 500,000 distinct CDR3 sequences, approximately 12% being singletons. This clonotype came up many times.

V usage is TRBV20-1 and J usage is TRBJ2-7; 11 positions agree with TRBD1. This sequence originates from a human donor who donated a stem cell graft to a child with combined immunodeficiency. The input for sequencing was PBMCs from the stem cell graft donor, taken from the stem cell graft. CDR3 region: CSARTGGVYEQYF. Here the CDR3 DNA reads TGCAGTGCCAGGACAGGGGGCGTCTACGAGCAGTACTTC.